Included here is one T cell receptor beta chain sequence, with context. Its antigen is as yet unknown. The sample belongs to a study of monozygotic twins with inflammatory bowel disease. Regarding the study as a whole: In these data, no single strong IBD-associated signal or clonotype received support.

TCRdb reprocessed the 5' RACE reads and keeps a single row for each CDR3 protein, giving no DNA. This sample's table has about 160,000 distinct CDR3 sequences. This CDR3 is 15 amino acids long. From germline, CDR1 is SGHTA and CDR2 FQGNSA. This receptor was identified in a human donor with ulcerative colitis or Crohn's disease, or a healthy co-twin of an affected twin (not recorded which). Sequencing was carried out using blood. The chain is built from TRBV7-2 and TRBJ2-4; no DNA is available, so the TRBD1 call from TCRdb remains unchecked. The CDR3 is CASSLDRVGKNIQYF.